The rows below give T cell receptor beta chains drawn from one sample of a study of blood T cell repertoires in COVID-19. Clones were sequenced by immunoSEQ multiplex PCR, and TCRdb holds only the in-frame ones, with some missing. The table shows over 350,000 clones, with about nine tenths occurring only once. The sample consisted of PBMCs or T cells enriched from blood (not recorded which). All receptors come from a woman aged 40 to 55 who had been exposed to COVID-19. The CDR3 runs from the conserved cysteine through the conserved F or W. D genes are given only for firm matches. The size field is filled for only some rows; it gives once, few, many or a size class.

TRBJ2-3 TRBV6-2/TRBV6-3 TRBD2 once CASSRSGGAILTDTQYF TGTGCCAGCAGTCGTAGCGGGGGGGCCATTTTGACAGATACGCAGTATTTT
TRBJ1-1 TRBV5-6 - - CASSLDTEAFF TGTGCCAGCAGCCTCGACACTGAAGCTTTCTTT
TRBJ1-1 TRBV6-4 - - CASSDSGRPTEAFF TGTGCCAGCAGTGACTCGGGGCGACCCACTGAAGCTTTCTTT
TRBJ2-6 TRBV12-5 - - CASGLVSPGHARREWANVLTF TGTGCTAGTGGTTTGGTATCCCCCGGACACGCCAGGAGGGAGTGGGCCAACGTCCTGACTTTC
TRBJ1-3 TRBV2 TRBD1 once CASSQDRGRGNTIYF TGTGCCAGCAGCCAGGACAGGGGGCGAGGAAACACCATATATTTT
TRBJ1-5 TRBV4-3 - - CASSQDRAGNQPQHF TGCGCCAGCAGCCAAGACCGGGCAGGGAACCAGCCCCAGCATTTT
TRBJ2-7 TRBV5-1 - - CASSLLWDSMGEQYF TGCGCCAGCAGCTTGCTGTGGGACTCGATGGGGGAGCAGTACTTC
TRBJ1-2 TRBV4-1 TRBD1 - CASSQDLGTAYGYTF TGCGCCAGCAGCCAAGATCTAGGGACAGCCTATGGCTACACCTTC
TRBJ2-7 TRBV6-2/TRBV6-3 TRBD2 - CASIPIGTSGRLIPYEQYF TGTGCCAGCATCCCCATTGGGACTAGCGGGAGGTTGATTCCCTACGAGCAGTACTTC
TRBJ1-1 TRBV4-1 - - CASSGWRRLTEAFF TGCGCCAGCAGTGGGTGGAGGCGGTTGACTGAAGCTTTCTTT
TRBJ1-3 TRBV7-3 - - CASSSGNSGNTIYF TGTGCCAGCAGCTCAGGGAACTCTGGAAACACCATATATTTT
TRBJ2-2 TRBV7-9 TRBD1 - CASSQRVTGGLKNTGELFF TGTGCCAGCAGCCAAAGGGTGACAGGGGGGCTGAAGAACACCGGGGAGCTGTTTTTT
TRBJ2-1 TRBV5-1 - once CASSLHQDYNEQFF TGCGCCAGCAGCTTGCACCAGGACTACAATGAGCAGTTCTTC
TRBJ1-1 TRBV7-2 TRBD1 - CASSSSAGGRWNTEAFF TGTGCCAGCAGCTCCTCGGCAGGGGGGAGATGGAACACTGAAGCTTTCTTT
TRBJ1-1 TRBV18 TRBD1 - CASSSKRDRANTEAFF TGTGCCAGCTCCAGCAAACGGGACAGAGCAAACACTGAAGCTTTCTTT